Listed below are T cell receptor beta chains from one sample, sequenced in a study of blood T cell repertoires in COVID-19. Clones were read by immunoSEQ multiplex PCR, and TCRdb kept only the in-frame ones, dropping some. The sample has some 250,000 clones, 82% seen once; the top ten hold 3.1%. Sequenced sample: peripheral blood. These receptors originate from a woman in her late teens or twenties with acute or convalescent COVID-19. Both conserved end residues are part of each CDR3. A D gene is named only where the DNA matches it firmly. Rows give clone size only sometimes, using once, few, many, or a class for an expanded clone.

d_call j_call clone_size v_call cdr3_nt cdr3_aa
TRBD1 TRBJ1-1 once TRBV7-9 TGTGCCAGCAGTTGGGGGACAGGATCAGGGAGCACTGAAGCTTTCTTT CASSWGTGSGSTEAFF
NA TRBJ2-2 NA TRBV14 TGTGCCAGCAGCCTATATACACTATCTTCCTACACCGGGGAGCTGTTTTTT CASSLYTLSSYTGELFF
TRBD2 TRBJ2-1 NA TRBV11-1 TGTGCCAGCAGCTTAGCGATAGCGGGAAACAATGAGCAGTTCTTC CASSLAIAGNNEQFF
TRBD2 TRBJ2-1 once TRBV18 TGTGCCAGCTCACCACGGCTAGCGGGGGACAATGAGCAGTTCTTC CASSPRLAGDNEQFF
TRBD2 TRBJ2-2 few TRBV3-1/TRBV3-2 TGTGCCAGCAGCCAAGTACGTGGGAGGGCCCGGCCCGGGGAGCTGTTTTTT CASSQVRGRARPGELFF
NA TRBJ1-1 NA TRBV4-1 TGCGCCAGCAGCCCTTGGGAGGGGCTGAACACTGAAGCTTTCTTT CASSPWEGLNTEAFF
NA TRBJ1-5 NA TRBV24-1 TGTGCCACCAGTGATAGGGGGAGCAATCAGCCCCAGCATTTT CATSDRGSNQPQHF
TRBD2 TRBJ2-3 once TRBV14 TGTGCCAGCAGCCCGATGCAACTTTCGGGACTAGCGGGAGCCCCAGATACGCAGTATTTT CASSPMQLSGLAGAPDTQYF
NA TRBJ2-1 NA TRBV5-1 TGCGCCAGCAGCTTGATAGCCGGAGCCTACAATGAGCAGTTCTTC CASSLIAGAYNEQFF
NA TRBJ2-3 NA TRBV19 TGTGCCAGTAGTAATCTGTGGGGGGGCCCAGATACGCAGTATTTT CASSNLWGGPDTQYF
NA TRBJ1-1 NA TRBV29-1 TGCAGCGTTGGGGGGGAGAGGGGTGAAGCTTTCTTT CSVGGERGEAFF
TRBD1 TRBJ1-2 once TRBV6-5 TGTGCCAGCAGTTACTCGACAGGGGGCGAAGGCTACACCTTC CASSYSTGGEGYTF
NA TRBJ1-1 NA TRBV5-1 TGCGCCAGCAGCTCAGGACAACCTGAAGCTTTCTTT CASSSGQPEAFF
NA TRBJ2-1 NA TRBV7-2 TGTGCCAGCAGAGCAGGCAACAATGAGCAGTTCTTC CASRAGNNEQFF
NA TRBJ1-4 NA TRBV5-5 TGTGCCAGCAGCTTTTGGAGAAGAACTAATGAAAAACTGTTTTTT CASSFWRRTNEKLFF
NA TRBJ1-1 NA TRBV6-1 TGTGCCAGCAGTGAAAGCCCTATGAACACTGAAGCTTTCTTT CASSESPMNTEAFF
TRBD2 TRBJ2-1 few TRBV2 TGTGCCAGCAGTGAAACGACTAGCGGGACGCGCCTCAATGAGCAGTTCTTC CASSETTSGTRLNEQFF
NA TRBJ1-2 few TRBV6-1 TGTGCCAGCAGTGAACTTTATGGCTACACCTTC CASSELYGYTF
NA TRBJ2-7 NA TRBV7-8 TGTGCCAGCGCAAGGACTGACTACGAGCAGTACTTC CASARTDYEQYF
NA TRBJ2-3 NA TRBV9 TGTGCCAGCAGCGTAGCCCCGACAGATCCGTCCACAGATACGCAGTATTTT CASSVAPTDPSTDTQYF
TRBD2 TRBJ2-3 NA TRBV6-5 TGTGCCAGCTTCCAACCGGGACTAGCGACAGATACGCAGTATTTT CASFQPGLATDTQYF
TRBD2 TRBJ2-7 NA TRBV10-2 TGCGCCAGCAGCGCGACTAGCGGGAGTTACGAGCAGTACTTC CASSATSGSYEQYF
TRBD2 TRBJ2-5 NA TRBV9 TGTGCCAGCAGCGTACGGGGACTAGCGGGAGGTAGCCAAGAGACCCAGTACTTC CASSVRGLAGGSQETQYF
TRBD2 TRBJ2-4 NA TRBV6-2/TRBV6-3 TGTGCCAGCAGTTACCCTACTAGCGGGCCGTTCCAAGCCAAAAACATTCAGTACTTC CASSYPTSGPFQAKNIQYF
TRBD1 TRBJ1-5 NA TRBV19 TGTGCCAGTAGTCTAGGGACAGGGGGAAATCAGCCCCAGCATTTT CASSLGTGGNQPQHF
NA TRBJ1-2 few TRBV20-1 TGCAGTGCTCGCAGGGGCGCGGGCTACACCTTC CSARRGAGYTF
TRBD2 TRBJ2-5 NA TRBV7-2 TGTGCCAGCAGCCCTCGACAGCGGGGCTATTCGGAGACCCAGTACTTC CASSPRQRGYSETQYF
NA TRBJ2-7 NA TRBV7-6 TGTGCCAGCAGCTTAGTCAGGGCCTCCTACGAGCAGTACTTC CASSLVRASYEQYF
NA TRBJ2-2 few TRBV7-3 TGTGCCAGCAGCTTACTTTACAGGGAGACCGGGGAGCTGTTTTTT CASSLLYRETGELFF
NA TRBJ1-1 once TRBV28 TGTGCCAGCAGTTTCCTCGATAGGACTCGAGCCGCTTTCTTT CASSFLDRTRAAFF
NA TRBJ1-2 NA TRBV3-1/TRBV3-2 TGTGCCAGCAGCCAAGACGAGGCCCCCGTGGTCTATGGCTACACCTTC CASSQDEAPVVYGYTF
NA TRBJ1-5 NA TRBV5-1 TGCGCCAGCAGCTTGTTGGCAGGGAACAATCAGCCCCAGCATTTT CASSLLAGNNQPQHF
NA TRBJ2-1 NA TRBV15 TGTGCCACCAGCAGAGATGAAGGGAGTCAGGTTGAGCAGTTCTTC CATSRDEGSQVEQFF
NA TRBJ2-2 few TRBV28 TGTGCCAGCCGGCTGAGGCCCGGGGAGCTGTTTTTT CASRLRPGELFF
NA TRBJ2-3 once TRBV5-8 TGTGCCAGCATCCAGGGTGGCGCAGATACGCAGTATTTT CASIQGGADTQYF
TRBD2 TRBJ2-3 NA TRBV28 TGTGCCAGCAGTTTAGGCGGGAGGGGCACAGATACGCAGTATTTT CASSLGGRGTDTQYF
TRBD1 TRBJ1-2 NA TRBV2 TGTGCCAGCAGGGGGGGACAGACTAACTATGGCTACACCTTC CASRGGQTNYGYTF
NA TRBJ2-1 NA TRBV6-6 TGTGCCAGCAGCTCCCCCGGACAGCCGCAGTTCTTC CASSSPGQPQFF
TRBD2 TRBJ2-5 NA TRBV6-2/TRBV6-3 TGTGCCAGCAGTTACTTGCGGGAGCCCAAGACCCAGTACTTC CASSYLREPKTQYF
NA TRBJ2-7 once TRBV19 TGTGCCAGTAGTACCCCGACACAGGGCAGGGGATACGAGCAGTACTTC CASSTPTQGRGYEQYF
NA TRBJ2-7 NA TRBV6-5 TGTGCCAGCAGTTCCCGCCCGGGCGAGCAGTACTTC CASSSRPGEQYF
TRBD2 TRBJ2-1 NA TRBV19 TGTGCCAGTAGTGCAATTAGCGGGACTTACAATGAGCAGTTCTTC CASSAISGTYNEQFF
TRBD2 TRBJ2-7 NA TRBV5-1 TGCGCCAGCAGCTGGGCGGGGGGGGCGCTTGTCTCCTACGAGCAGTACTTC CASSWAGGALVSYEQYF
NA TRBJ1-1 NA TRBV28 TGTGCCAGCAGTTTAAGTCTCTTAGGACAGTCAAACACTGAAGCTTTCTTT CASSLSLLGQSNTEAFF
TRBD2 TRBJ2-3 NA TRBV7-3 TGTGCCAGCAGCCAGGGACTAGCGCTGAACCCGGTGGCGGATACGCAGTATTTT CASSQGLALNPVADTQYF
NA TRBJ1-2 NA TRBV28 TGTGCCAGCAGCCCCAAGAGGACAGCCTATGGCTACACCTTC CASSPKRTAYGYTF
NA TRBJ1-1 NA TRBV6-5 TGTGCCAGCAGTTACCAAGGCGGGGTGAACACTGAAGCTTTCTTT CASSYQGGVNTEAFF
TRBD2 TRBJ2-1 NA TRBV4-2 TGTGCCAGCAGCCAAGCCGGGAGGATGAACAATGAGCAGTTCTTC CASSQAGRMNNEQFF
TRBD1 TRBJ1-1 NA TRBV27 TGTGCCAGCAAGGCAGGGGGCCCGAACACTGAAGCTTTCTTT CASKAGGPNTEAFF
TRBD2 TRBJ2-7 NA TRBV7-8 TGTGCCAGCAGCCCGCCAATTGCGGGAGTCGCCTACGAGCAGTACTTC CASSPPIAGVAYEQYF
TRBD2 TRBJ2-1 NA TRBV13 TGTGCCAGCAGTCCTCCAGCGGGAAGAGTTTTCAATGAGCAGTTCTTC CASSPPAGRVFNEQFF
TRBD2 TRBJ2-3 NA TRBV7-2 TGTGCCAGCAGCCCAACAATAGCGGGAGGTGTTGGGGATACGCAGTATTTT CASSPTIAGGVGDTQYF
NA TRBJ2-1 NA TRBV25-1 TGTGCCAGCAGTGAGCACCCGCTGGCGGGGAATGAGCAGTTCTTC CASSEHPLAGNEQFF